This is a list of T cell receptor beta chains from one sample in a study of CD8 T cells in ankylosing spondylitis. TCRdb independently ran MiXCR on the 5' RACE reads; one entry per CDR3 protein. Here the sample spans about 300,000 distinct CDR3 sequences, 11% being singletons. The specimen was blood, either unsorted or a sorted T cell fraction (not recorded which). These receptors were obtained from a female donor with ankylosing spondylitis or in good health (not recorded which). Both conserved end residues are part of each CDR3. Fields, in order: J gene, V gene, CDR3 protein.

TRBJ2-7,TRBV5-6,CASSLLGPGMSYEQYF
TRBJ2-2,TRBV5-5,CASSLKGSATGELFF
TRBJ2-7,TRBV7-2,CASSFTIYYEQYF
TRBJ1-6,TRBV12-3/TRBV12-4,CASSNAGTGHNSPLHF
TRBJ2-1,TRBV6-1,CASSKQGLAGDEQFF
TRBJ2-7,TRBV5-8,CASSLVGGGIYEQYF
TRBJ2-7,TRBV5-1,CASSSTSGAVYEQYF
TRBJ2-2,TRBV12-3/TRBV12-4,CASRVLAGVLMAGELFF
TRBJ2-7,TRBV20-1,CSASVQLSVQYF
TRBJ2-7,TRBV5-1,CASSLTGTGGYEQYF
TRBJ2-7,TRBV15,CATSRGDGPYEQYF
TRBJ2-1,TRBV12-3/TRBV12-4,CASSRGLADNEQFF
TRBJ1-1,TRBV7-2,CASSLTPWNTEAFF
TRBJ2-7,TRBV6-1,CASRRGRTTSTYEQYF
TRBJ1-4,TRBV5-1,CASGTTTNEKLFF
TRBJ2-5,TRBV5-6,CASSAALGLETQYF
TRBJ2-3,TRBV12-3/TRBV12-4,CASSPGPGGHLQYF
TRBJ1-2,TRBV28,CASSVVQGVNYGYTF
TRBJ2-1,TRBV7-7,CASSSGLARSNEQFF
TRBJ2-5,TRBV10-2,CASGGTLQETQYF
TRBJ2-1,TRBV11-2,CASSLAPSGAYNEQFF
TRBJ2-1,TRBV5-1,CASSLSGDSYNEQFF
TRBJ2-5,TRBV15,CATSRDYSGTQYF
TRBJ1-4,TRBV7-9,CASSLLQNGGVEKLFF
TRBJ2-3,TRBV3-1,CASSSRDSADTQYF
TRBJ1-1,TRBV5-1,CASSSQGSLMNTEAFF
TRBJ2-1,TRBV20-1,CSAHPAGTYNEQFF
TRBJ1-1,TRBV5-5,CASSFGLTTEAFF
TRBJ2-1,TRBV6-2/TRBV6-3,CASTYQGQPHNEQFF
TRBJ2-1,TRBV3-1,CASSQVVDEQFF
TRBJ2-3,TRBV7-8,CASTPLGGGPDTQYF
TRBJ1-3,TRBV24-1,CATSDRPSSSGNTIYF
TRBJ2-3,TRBV20-1,CSAREGGVTDTQYF
TRBJ2-1,TRBV4-1,CASSQQRLGRGSDNEQFF
TRBJ1-5,TRBV5-1,CASSPRPMRTGTYQPQHF
TRBJ2-7,TRBV28,CASSLPGQGTYEQYF
TRBJ2-7,TRBV20-1,CSARAGTAGVVRYF
TRBJ2-1,TRBV7-8,CASSSPDRQSIYNEQFF
TRBJ1-4,TRBV9,CASSARDSGVNEKLFF
TRBJ2-5,TRBV24-1,CATSDPRDIKETQYF
TRBJ2-7,TRBV20-1,CSARDFRGASYEQYF
TRBJ1-5,TRBV15,CATSRDLGQPQHF
TRBJ2-7,TRBV24-1,CATSDLPNEAYEQYF
TRBJ2-3,TRBV3-1,CASSQAVGSTSSTDTQYF
TRBJ1-4,TRBV12-3/TRBV12-4,CASSLAPVNEKLFF
TRBJ2-1,TRBV6-2/TRBV6-3,CASSLPGTGGYEQFF
TRBJ1-6,TRBV3-1,CASSSGTGVGSPLHF
TRBJ2-5,TRBV15,CATERSPQETQYF
TRBJ2-1,TRBV29-1,CSVEGVADYNEQFF
TRBJ2-1,TRBV20-1,CSATSYNEQFF